This T cell receptor beta chain stems from a study of blood T cell repertoires in COVID-19. All enrollees were roughly 18 to 89 years old and from 25 or so US areas. Cohorts were determined from participant-reported clinical history. Recovered status applied to Cohort 3 donors who had two consecutive negative PCRs. It also applied to those with clearance or with symptom resolution. In the original analysis: Estimated nucleated cell counts came from reference gene primer amplification. Libraries were prepared by immunoSEQ multiplex PCR; TCRdb keeps only in-frame clonotypes and omits some of them. V, J and clone size are those of that table, while D and trimming were read from the DNA. Of around 230,000 clones in the sample, 75% to 90% were seen once. The receptor's source is a man aged 35 to 55 who had recovered from COVID-19. Sequenced input: PBMCs or T cells enriched from blood (not recorded which).

The CDR3 is CASSIPTGGLETQYF. The CDR3 DNA follows: TGTGCCAGTAGTATTCCGACAGGGGGTTTGGAGACCCAGTACTTC. V and J are TRBV19 and TRBJ2-5, with TRBD1 matching 9 bases. CDR3 size: 15 residues. The J segment lost 5 bases and the V segment lost 3 bases, leaving 7 bases of the junction unmatched. CDR1 and CDR2 from the germline V gene are LNHDA and SQIVND (reference sequence).